This T cell receptor beta chain was retrieved from a study of cytomegalovirus exposure and HLA in healthy donors. The primer mix had 60 Vbeta and 13 Jbeta primers. Assay used: immunoSEQ multiplex PCR; TCRdb lists only in-frame clones, some missing. Among about 220,000 clones, approximately 79% were seen once, and the ten largest hold 1.8%. CDR3 length: 14 residues. Trimming took 2 bases from V and 5 from J, leaving 12 bases between them. Germline CDR1 reads ENHRY; CDR2 reads SYGVKD. This clone appeared once. V gene TRBV10-3 combines with J gene TRBJ1-1; D is possibly TRBD1 (6 bases). The material sequenced was PBMCs. The receptor comes from a male donor in good health and CMV-seronegative. The CDR3 region is CAISEGGGYTEAFF. The CDR3 DNA reads TGTGCCATCAGTGAGGGGGGGGGCTATACTGAAGCTTTCTTT.